This T cell receptor (beta chain) was found in a study of T cell responses to AZD1222 COVID-19 vaccine. Study results and limitations: After two AZD1222 doses, spike-specific TCR breadth and depth rose versus day 0.

This clone was seen more than once but under ten times. Its antigen is currently unknown. Germline CDR1 and CDR2: MGHRA and YSYEKL. Trimming pared 4 bases from V and 8 bases from J, leaving 15 bases between. The CDR3 loop spans 14 amino acids. Assay used: immunoSEQ multiplex PCR; TCRdb lists only in-frame clones, some missing. The sample yields 100,000 to 120,000 clones, roughly 90% seen once. The input for sequencing was peripheral blood, taken 28 days after the second AZD1222 dose. This rearrangement joins TRBV4-1 to TRBJ2-1; TRBD2 is a possible D gene (5 bases). The receptor comes from an adult who received the AZD1222 COVID-19 vaccine. The DNA of the CDR3 is TGCGCCAGCAGCCCCGCCCCGGGATTGTATGAGCAGTTCTTC. Translating gives CASSPAPGLYEQFF.